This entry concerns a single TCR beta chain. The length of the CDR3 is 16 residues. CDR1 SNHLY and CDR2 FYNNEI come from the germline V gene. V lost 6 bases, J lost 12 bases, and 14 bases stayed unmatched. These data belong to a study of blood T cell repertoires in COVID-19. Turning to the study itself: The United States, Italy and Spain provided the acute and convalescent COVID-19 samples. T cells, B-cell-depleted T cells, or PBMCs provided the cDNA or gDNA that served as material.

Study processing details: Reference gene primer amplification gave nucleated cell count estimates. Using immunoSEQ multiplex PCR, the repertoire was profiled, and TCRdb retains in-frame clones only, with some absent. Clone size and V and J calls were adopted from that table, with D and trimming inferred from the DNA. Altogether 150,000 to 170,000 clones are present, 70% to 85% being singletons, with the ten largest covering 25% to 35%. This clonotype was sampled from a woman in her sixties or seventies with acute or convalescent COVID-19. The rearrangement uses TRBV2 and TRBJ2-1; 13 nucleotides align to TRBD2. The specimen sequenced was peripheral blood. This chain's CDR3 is CASSASGLAGTSGQFF. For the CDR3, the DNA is TGTGCCAGCAGCGCCTCGGGACTAGCGGGGACCTCGGGGCAGTTCTTC.